Given below is one TCR beta chain in context. V was pared by 1 base and J by 0 bases, with 8 bases of the junction left unmatched. The CDR3 spans 18 residues. Germline V gene sequence: CDR1 LGHNA, CDR2 YNFKEQ. This specimen belongs to a study of blood T cell repertoires in COVID-19. As processed by the authors: Estimation of nucleated cell counts was performed using reference gene primer amplification. This table comes from immunoSEQ multiplex PCR, and its TCRdb copy is limited to in-frame clones, with some not included. V and J calls and clone size follow that table, whereas D and trimming were derived from the DNA. This sample has about 130,000 clones, with about four fifths found just once.

The TCR comes from a woman in her 70s with COVID-19, enrolled during active disease. Material for sequencing was peripheral blood. The rearrangement joins TRBV4-2 to TRBJ2-1; 8 positions agree with TRBD2. In DNA, the CDR3 is TGTGCCAGCAGCCAAGGGGTGGGGGGACTAGGCTCCTACAATGAGCAGTTCTTC. Translation gives CASSQGVGGLGSYNEQFF.